The entry that follows covers one T cell receptor beta chain sequence. This record belongs to a study of siplizumab effects on memory and regulatory T cells. Assay used: immunoSEQ multiplex PCR; TCRdb lists only in-frame clones, some missing. Among more than 95,000 clones listed, 93% were seen once. The receptor's source is a human donor in good health. Sequenced material: Tregs sorted from blood.

The CDR3 DNA reads TGTGCCAGTCGGTCAATTACAGGGAGCAAGAACACTGAAGCTTTCTTT. Amino acids: CASRSITGSKNTEAFF. The gene calls are TRBV19 and TRBJ1-1; D may be TRBD1 (6 bases). V dropped 8 bases and J dropped 1 base, with 20 bases sitting between them. Germline V gene lookup returns CDR1 LNHDA and CDR2 SQIVND (reference sequence). This CDR3 comprises 16 residues.